This TCR beta chain was recorded in a study of blood T cell repertoires in COVID-19. In the authors' methods: Reference gene primer amplification gave nucleated cell count estimates. The repertoire was sequenced with immunoSEQ multiplex PCR; TCRdb's copy has only in-frame clones and lacks some. The D gene and trimming were derived from the DNA, and the V and J assignments and clone size from that table. The data hold about 220,000 clones, with 85% to 90% observed a single time. Per the germline V gene, CDR1 is ENHRY and CDR2 is SYGVKD. Trimming cost V 10 bases and J 4 bases, with 11 bases left between them. This CDR3 is built from 11 residues.

Sample: PBMCs or T cells enriched from blood (not recorded which). This sequence joins TRBV10-3 and TRBJ2-7; D gene uncertain. This clonotype was obtained from a woman aged 18-29 years in a cohort exposed to, infected with or recovered from COVID-19 (not recorded which). The CDR3 sequence: CATLQEYEQYF. CDR3 coding DNA: TGTGCCACGCTGCAGGAATACGAGCAGTACTTC.